This T cell receptor beta chain was recovered during a study of CD8+CD57+ T cells in acquired aplastic anemia. Study-wide results and caveats: The same twenty-nine CD8+ CDR3 sequences occurred in patients and in controls.

This clonotype was seen a single time. Antigen specificity is unknown. Individuals selected for sequencing had exhibited CD8+CD57+ cell expansion on flow cytometry. Germline values: CDR1 SQVTM, CDR2 ANQGSEA. The CDR3 runs 14 residues. Trimming shortened V by 1 base and J by 5 bases, and 14 bases separated the two germline ends. Genomic DNA served as template for TCR beta VDJ and CDR3 profiling. MiXCR, run by TCRdb on the reads, gives a single entry per CDR3 protein. This sample has 130,000 or so distinct CDR3 sequences, with 58% found just once. The material sequenced was sorted CD4+, CD8+, or CD8+CD57+ T cells (not recorded which) from PBMCs. This TCR derives from a human donor with aplastic anemia. The chain links TRBV29-1 to TRBJ2-5; no definite D call. CDR3: CSVEGRAVGETQYF. CDR3 coding DNA: TGCAGCGTTGAAGGAAGGGCAGTAGGGGAGACCCAGTACTTC.